The 9 T cell receptor beta chains listed next were all sequenced from one sample in a study of blood T cell repertoires in COVID-19. Sequencing was performed with immunoSEQ multiplex PCR; in TCRdb, only in-frame clones are kept and a portion is missing. The sample yields approximately 260,000 clones, over 80% seen once. The sample taken for sequencing was peripheral blood. The source of these receptors is a woman between 40 and 50 years old with acute or convalescent COVID-19.

The chain employs TRBV2 and TRBJ1-6; 7 bases match TRBD1. V was pared by 6 bases and J by 0 bases, with 14 bases of the junction left unmatched. The CDR3 contains 19 residues. Germline-derived CDR1 and CDR2 are SNHLY and FYNNEI. CDR3 sequence (DNA): TGTGCCAGCAGGAGAGCCCCACCGGGACAGCTCTCCTATAATTCACCCCTCCACTTT. This sequence encodes CASRRAPPGQLSYNSPLHF.

The CDR3 nucleotides read TGTGCCAGCAGCCAGGGCACCGGGACAGCTAATTCACCCCTCCACTTT. Its protein is CASSQGTGTANSPLHF. V gene TRBV3-1 (or the pseudogene TRBV3-2) combines with J gene TRBJ1-6, with 7 positions matching TRBD1. CDR3 length: 16 amino acids. CDR1 LGHDT and CDR2 YNNKEL come from the germline V gene (reference sequence). The junction had 8 bases not matched to a gene; V was cut back by 3 bases and J by 6 bases.

The chain recombines TRBV5-8 with TRBJ1-5, with TRBD1 matching 7 bases. V lost 4 bases, J lost 3 bases, and 4 bases stayed unmatched. The CDR3 is 14 residues long. Germline assignment: CDR1 SGHTS and CDR2 YDEGEE. CDR3 loop: CASSAGQNNQPQHF. CDR3 coding DNA: TGTGCCAGCAGCGCGGGACAGAACAATCAGCCCCAGCATTTT.

The chain links TRBV12-3 or TRBV12-4 to TRBJ1-1; TRBD1 matches at 7 bases. The CDR3 spans 13 residues. The J segment lost 10 bases and the V segment lost 7 bases, leaving 12 bases of the junction unmatched. The CDR3 region has the DNA TGTGCCAGCATTCCAGGGGGGAGTATAAGAGCTTTCTTT. Translated, it gives CASIPGGSIRAFF.

This chain connects TRBV10-1 to TRBJ1-4; 8 bases agree with TRBD1. The germline CDR1 and CDR2 sequences are WNHNN and SYGVQD (reference sequence). The junction had 18 bases not matched to a gene; V was cut back by 2 bases and J by 7 bases. CDR3 length: 19 amino acids. In DNA form, the CDR3 reads TGCGCCAGCAGTGAGGTGGACAGGGATTTTGTTGGGGGTGGTGAAAAACTGTTTTTT. Its protein is CASSEVDRDFVGGGEKLFF.

The gene calls are TRBV12-5 and TRBJ2-3, with 8 bases identical to TRBD1. This CDR3 is 17 amino acids long. V shed 2 bases, J shed 2 bases, and the junction held 9 bases outside the gene matches. CDR1 LGHNT and CDR2 FRNRAP come from the germline V gene. The CDR3 DNA follows: TGTGCTAGTGGTTTGCCACCGGGACAGGTTTTCACAGATACGCAGTATTTT. Protein: CASGLPPGQVFTDTQYF. The variable domain in full, completed from reference TRBV12-5 and TRBJ2-3, reads DARVTQTPRHKVTEMGQEVTMRCQPILGHNTVFWYRQTMMQGLELLAYFRNRAPLDDSGMPKDRFSAEMPDATLATLKIQPSEPRDSAVYFCASGLPPGQVFTDTQYFGPGTRLTVL.

V usage is TRBV24-1 and J usage is TRBJ1-4; 8 nucleotides align to TRBD1. CDR3 length: 15 amino acids. The germline CDR1 and CDR2 sequences are KGHDR and SFDVKD. Trimming cost V 3 bases and J 7 bases; bases outside gene matches: 6. In DNA, the CDR3 is TGTGCCACCAGTGATCCCGGGACAGGTGGTGAAAAACTGTTTTTT. Encoded protein: CATSDPGTGGEKLFF.

The V and J genes are TRBV18 and TRBJ1-1; 8 bases map to TRBD1. Trimming took 9 bases from V and 1 from J; bases not matched to a gene: 4. CDR3 length equals 13 residues. Germline loops: CDR1 KGHSH, CDR2 LQKENI. CDR3 coding DNA: TGTGCCAGTACCGGGACAGGGAACACTGAAGCTTTCTTT. Translating it yields CASTGTGNTEAFF. The full variable domain, completed using reference TRBV18 and TRBJ1-1, is NAGVMQNPRHLVRRRGQEARLRCSPMKGHSHVYWYRQLPEEGLKFMVYLQKENIIDESGMPKERFSAEFPKEGPSILRIQQVVRGDSAAYFCASTGTGNTEAFFGQGTRLTVV.

Notes on this clone: Other nucleotide sequences in the sample specify the same CDR3. The chain couples TRBV2 to TRBJ1-5, with D tentatively TRBD1 (5 bases). V lost 3 bases and J lost 7, with 10 bases in between. The germline V gene encodes CDR1 SNHLY and CDR2 FYNNEI. CDR3 length equals 13 residues. The CDR3: CASSEGGRQPQHF. As DNA, the CDR3 is TGTGCCAGCAGTGAGGGGGGTAGACAGCCCCAGCATTTT. The full variable domain, in which reference TRBV2 and TRBJ1-5 provide the parts outside the CDR3, is EPEVTQTPSHQVTQMGQEVILRCVPISNHLYFYWYRQILGQKVEFLVSFYNNEISEKSEIFDDQFSVERPDGSNFTLKIRSTKLEDSAMYFCASSEGGRQPQHFGDGTRLSIL.